These 11 T cell receptor beta chains originate from one sample sequenced in a study of OX40 agonist ivuxolimab in advanced cancers. Produced via immunoSEQ multiplex PCR; TCRdb's table is partial and in-frame only. The sample yields approximately 19,000 clones, about nine tenths seen once. The sequencing here drew on CD4+ or CD8+ T cells sorted from blood, taken in a trial of the OX40 agonist ivuxolimab. These receptor sequences come from an adult with an advanced solid tumor such as melanoma, head and neck, liver or kidney cancer.

The chain links TRBV6-5 to TRBJ1-5; D unclear. The CDR3 totals 14 residues. Trimming took 6 bases from V and 4 from J, leaving 13 bases between them. CDR1 is MNHEY and CDR2 is SVGAGI in the germline V gene. The chain's CDR3 is CASSSGPTNQPQHF. The CDR3, as DNA: TGTGCCAGCAGCTCTGGGCCCACGAATCAGCCCCAGCATTTT.

The count of this clone is one. CDR3 residues: CASSVWTDSNTEAFF. The DNA of the CDR3 is TGTGCCAGTAGTGTTTGGACAGATTCGAACACTGAAGCTTTCTTT. This rearrangement joins TRBV19 to TRBJ1-1; a possible D gene is TRBD1 (6 bases). The CDR3 totals 15 residues. CDR1 and CDR2 (germline): LNHDA, SQIVND (reference sequence). V shed 5 bases and J shed 1 base, with 14 bases lying between them.

V is TRBV14 and J is TRBJ2-7, with 10 bases fitting TRBD2. CDR1 SGHDN and CDR2 FVKESK come from the germline V gene. CDR3 length: 14 amino acids. J lost 3 bases, V lost 4 bases, and 3 bases had no gene match. The CDR3 sequence is CASSRWTSGYEQYF. The CDR3 nucleotides read TGTGCCAGCAGCCGCTGGACTAGCGGCTACGAGCAGTACTTC.

The V and J genes are TRBV5-6 and TRBJ2-1, with 11 bases fitting TRBD2. V trimming: 1 base; J trimming: 7 bases; junction bases outside the gene matches: 10. The CDR3 extends over 17 amino acids. Germline V CDR1 and CDR2: SGHDT, YYEEEE. This CDR3 is CASSLSKELAGENEQFF. The CDR3 nucleotides are TGTGCCAGCAGCTTGTCAAAGGAACTAGCGGGAGAAAATGAGCAGTTCTTC.

The genes are TRBV11-3 and TRBJ1-1; D gene ambiguous. The V end lost 4 bases, the J end lost 5 bases, and 11 bases lay between the germline ends. CDR1 is SGHNT and CDR2 is YENEEA in the germline V gene. The CDR3 extends over 13 amino acids. CDR3 sequence: CASSYAPRTEAFF. In DNA form, the CDR3 reads TGTGCCAGCAGCTATGCCCCTCGGACTGAAGCTTTCTTT.

This chain links TRBV27 with TRBJ1-1; no clear D. Between the trimmed V and J ends, which lost 6 bases and 3 bases, there was a span of 14 bases. Germline values: CDR1 MNHEY, CDR2 SMNVEV (reference sequence). CDR3 length equals 14 residues. In DNA, the CDR3 is TGTGCCAGCAGCTCCAGCGGGAGCTACACTGAAGCTTTCTTT. Protein product: CASSSSGSYTEAFF.

This chain connects TRBV28 to TRBJ2-7; D not certain. There are 16 residues in the CDR3. Germline CDR1 and CDR2: MDHEN and SYDVKM. Deletions cut 3 bases from V and 3 bases from J, with 18 bases between. For the CDR3, the DNA is TGTGCCAGCAGTTTCGGGTTTCGGACCGGTCTCTACGAGCAGTACTTC. Translated: CASSFGFRTGLYEQYF.

V usage is TRBV27 and J usage is TRBJ2-3; D might be TRBD1 (6 bases). The V end was cut by 3 bases, the J end by 6 bases, with 10 bases between. This CDR3 has 13 residues. Germline assignment: CDR1 MNHEY and CDR2 SMNVEV (reference sequence). CDR3 sequence: CASSFQGWDTQYF. Written as DNA, the CDR3 is TGTGCCAGCAGTTTCCAGGGGTGGGATACGCAGTATTTT.

The CDR3 DNA follows: TGTGCCAGCAGCTCCGAAAGTAGCGGGAGTAGGGAGACCCAGTACTTC. This sequence encodes CASSSESSGSRETQYF. The chain has TRBV7-9 and TRBJ2-5; 9 bases align to TRBD2. V lost 4 bases and J lost 5; bases outside the gene matches: 11. This CDR3 spans 16 amino acids. CDR1 SEHNR and CDR2 FQNEAQ come from the germline V gene (reference sequence).

The CDR3 sequence is CASKVGPSHSYEQYF. As DNA, the CDR3 is TGTGCCAGCAAGGTGGGGCCTTCTCATTCCTACGAGCAGTACTTC. V usage is TRBV13 and J usage is TRBJ2-7, with a possible D match to TRBD1 (5 bases). The V and J ends lost 7 bases and 1 base respectively, with 17 bases between them. Germline assignment: CDR1 PRHDT and CDR2 FYEKMQ (reference sequence). There are 15 residues in the CDR3.

In its sample, this clone was seen a few times. The rearrangement uses TRBV7-8 and TRBJ1-1; 8 bases map to TRBD1. Germline V lookup: CDR1 SGHVS, CDR2 FQNEAQ. V shed 5 bases and J 1 base; nucleotides not matched to a gene: 6. The CDR3 runs to 15 residues. CDR3 DNA sequence: TGTGCCAGCAGCAGAACAGGGGGTGAGAACACTGAAGCTTTCTTT. This sequence encodes CASSRTGGENTEAFF.